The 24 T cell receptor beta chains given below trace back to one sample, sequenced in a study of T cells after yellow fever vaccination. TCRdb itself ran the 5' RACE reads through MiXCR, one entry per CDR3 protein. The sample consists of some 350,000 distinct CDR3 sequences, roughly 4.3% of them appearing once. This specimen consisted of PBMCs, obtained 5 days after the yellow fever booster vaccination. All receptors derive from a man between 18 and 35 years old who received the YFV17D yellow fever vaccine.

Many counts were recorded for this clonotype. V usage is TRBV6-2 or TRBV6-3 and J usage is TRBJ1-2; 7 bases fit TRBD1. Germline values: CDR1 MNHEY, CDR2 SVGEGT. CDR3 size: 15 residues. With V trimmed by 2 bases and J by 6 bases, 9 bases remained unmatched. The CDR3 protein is CASSYPRQGENGYTF. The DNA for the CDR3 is TGTGCCAGCAGTTACCCCCGGCAGGGGGAAAATGGCTACACCTTC.

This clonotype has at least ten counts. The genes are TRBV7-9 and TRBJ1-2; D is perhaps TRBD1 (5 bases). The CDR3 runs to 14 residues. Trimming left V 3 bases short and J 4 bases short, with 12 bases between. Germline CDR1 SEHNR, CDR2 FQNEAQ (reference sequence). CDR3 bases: TGTGCCAGCAGCTTTACGGACGGGACCTATGGCTACACCTTC. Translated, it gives CASSFTDGTYGYTF.

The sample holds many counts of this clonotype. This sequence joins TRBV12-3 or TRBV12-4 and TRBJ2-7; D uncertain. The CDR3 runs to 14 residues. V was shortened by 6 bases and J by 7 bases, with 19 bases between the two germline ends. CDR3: CASSPGPAAPEQYV. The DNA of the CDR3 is TGTGCCAGCAGCCCCGGGCCCGCGGCACCTGAGCAGTACGTC.

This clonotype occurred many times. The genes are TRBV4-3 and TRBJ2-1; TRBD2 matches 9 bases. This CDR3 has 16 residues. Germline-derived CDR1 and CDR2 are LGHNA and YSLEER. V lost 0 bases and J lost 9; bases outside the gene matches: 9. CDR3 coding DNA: TGCGCCAGCAGCCAAGAGCTAGGGCGGGGGGGCACTGAGCAGTTCTTC. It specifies CASSQELGRGGTEQFF.

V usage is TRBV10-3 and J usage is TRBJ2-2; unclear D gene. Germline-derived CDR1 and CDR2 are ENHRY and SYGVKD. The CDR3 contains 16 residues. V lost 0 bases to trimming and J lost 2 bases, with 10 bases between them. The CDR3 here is CAISESTSKNTGELFF. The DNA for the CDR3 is TGTGCCATCAGTGAGTCGACCAGTAAAAACACCGGGGAGCTGTTTTTT.

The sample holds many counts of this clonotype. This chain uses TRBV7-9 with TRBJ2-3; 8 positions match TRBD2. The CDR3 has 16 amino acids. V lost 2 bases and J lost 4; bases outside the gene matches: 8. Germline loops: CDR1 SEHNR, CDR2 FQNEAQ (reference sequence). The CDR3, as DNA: TGTGCCAGCAGCTTAAGACGGGGGGGCCGGGCAGATACGCAGTATTTT. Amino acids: CASSLRRGGRADTQYF.

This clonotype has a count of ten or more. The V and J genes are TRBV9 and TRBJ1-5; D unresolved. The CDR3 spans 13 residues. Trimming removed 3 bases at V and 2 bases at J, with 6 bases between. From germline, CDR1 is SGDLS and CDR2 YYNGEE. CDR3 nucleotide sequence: TGTGCCAGCAGCGCGTTCGGCAATCAGCCCCAGCATTTT. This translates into CASSAFGNQPQHF.

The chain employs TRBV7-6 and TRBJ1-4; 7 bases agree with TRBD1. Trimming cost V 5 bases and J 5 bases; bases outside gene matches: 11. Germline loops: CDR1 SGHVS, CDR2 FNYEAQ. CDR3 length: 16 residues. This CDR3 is CASSLIPGQINEKLFF. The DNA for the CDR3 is TGTGCCAGCAGCCTTATACCGGGACAGATAAATGAAAAACTGTTTTTT.

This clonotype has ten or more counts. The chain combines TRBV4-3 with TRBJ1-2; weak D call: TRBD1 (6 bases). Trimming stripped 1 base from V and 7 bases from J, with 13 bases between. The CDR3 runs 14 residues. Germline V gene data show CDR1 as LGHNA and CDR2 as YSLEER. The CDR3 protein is CASSQGQAAFGYTF. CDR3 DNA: TGCGCCAGCAGCCAAGGACAGGCGGCTTTTGGCTACACCTTC.

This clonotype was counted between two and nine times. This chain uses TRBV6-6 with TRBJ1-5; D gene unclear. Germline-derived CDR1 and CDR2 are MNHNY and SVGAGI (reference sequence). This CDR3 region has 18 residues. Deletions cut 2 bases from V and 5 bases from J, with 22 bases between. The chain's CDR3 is CASSYALLVSGLDQPQHF. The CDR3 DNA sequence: TGTGCCAGCAGTTACGCCCTATTGGTTTCTGGGCTCGATCAGCCCCAGCATTTT.

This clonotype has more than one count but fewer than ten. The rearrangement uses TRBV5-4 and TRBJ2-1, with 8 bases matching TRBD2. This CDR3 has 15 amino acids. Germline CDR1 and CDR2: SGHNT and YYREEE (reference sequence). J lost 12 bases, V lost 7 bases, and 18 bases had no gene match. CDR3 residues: CASGQVAGLSPSQFF. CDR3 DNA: TGTGCCAGCGGGCAAGTAGCGGGGCTCTCACCCTCGCAGTTCTTC. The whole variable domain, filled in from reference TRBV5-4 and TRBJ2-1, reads ETGVTQSPTHLIKTRGQQVTLRCSSQSGHNTVSWYQQALGQGPQFIFQYYREEENGRGNFPPRFSGLQFPNYSSELNVNALELDDSALYLCASGQVAGLSPSQFFGPGTRLTVL.

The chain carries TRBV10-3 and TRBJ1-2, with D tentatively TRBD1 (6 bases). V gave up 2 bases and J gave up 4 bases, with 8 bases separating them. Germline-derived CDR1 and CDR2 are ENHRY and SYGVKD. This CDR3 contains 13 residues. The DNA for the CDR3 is TGTGCCATCAGTGAGGCAGGGGCCTATGGCTACACCTTC. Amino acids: CAISEAGAYGYTF.

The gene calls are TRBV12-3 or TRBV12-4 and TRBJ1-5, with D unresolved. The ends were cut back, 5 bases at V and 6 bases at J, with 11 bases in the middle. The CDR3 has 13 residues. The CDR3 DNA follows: TGTGCCAGCAGTAGCCATCCAGGTCAGCCCCAGCATTTT. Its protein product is CASSSHPGQPQHF.

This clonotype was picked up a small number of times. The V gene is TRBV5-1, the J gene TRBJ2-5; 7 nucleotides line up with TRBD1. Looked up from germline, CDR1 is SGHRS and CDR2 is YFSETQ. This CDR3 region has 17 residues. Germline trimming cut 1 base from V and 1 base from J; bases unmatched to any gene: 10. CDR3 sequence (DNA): TGCGCCAGCAGCTTGAGCTCGACGGGACAGCTCCAAGAGACCCAGTACTTC. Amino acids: CASSLSSTGQLQETQYF.

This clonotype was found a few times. The CDR3 DNA follows: TGTGCCAGCAGCCGAACGAGAGGCCAGGGGGAAGAGACCCAGTACTTC. Translation gives CASSRTRGQGEETQYF. V and J are TRBV12-3 or TRBV12-4 and TRBJ2-5, with 7 bases identical to TRBD1. The CDR3 runs to 16 residues. V shed 6 bases, J shed 3 bases, and the junction held 13 bases outside the gene matches.

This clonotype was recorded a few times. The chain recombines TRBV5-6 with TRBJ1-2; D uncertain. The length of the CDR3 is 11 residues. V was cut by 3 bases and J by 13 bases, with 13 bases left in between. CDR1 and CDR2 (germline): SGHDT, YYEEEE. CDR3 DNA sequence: TGTGCCAGCAGCTACTCAGGTTATAGCACCTTC. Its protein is CASSYSGYSTF.

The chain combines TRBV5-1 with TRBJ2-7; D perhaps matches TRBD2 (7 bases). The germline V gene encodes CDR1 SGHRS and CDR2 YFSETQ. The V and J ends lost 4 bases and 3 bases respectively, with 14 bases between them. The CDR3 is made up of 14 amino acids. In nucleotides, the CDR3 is TGCGCCAGCAGCCCAGGGGAGGGGTACTACGAGCAGTACGTC. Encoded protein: CASSPGEGYYEQYV.

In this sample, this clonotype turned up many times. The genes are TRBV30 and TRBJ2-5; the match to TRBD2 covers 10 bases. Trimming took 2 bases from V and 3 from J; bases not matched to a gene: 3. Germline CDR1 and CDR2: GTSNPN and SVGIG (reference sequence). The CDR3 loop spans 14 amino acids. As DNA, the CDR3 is TGTGCCTGGAGTTCGGGGACTAGCGAAGAGACCCAGTACTTC. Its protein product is CAWSSGTSEETQYF.

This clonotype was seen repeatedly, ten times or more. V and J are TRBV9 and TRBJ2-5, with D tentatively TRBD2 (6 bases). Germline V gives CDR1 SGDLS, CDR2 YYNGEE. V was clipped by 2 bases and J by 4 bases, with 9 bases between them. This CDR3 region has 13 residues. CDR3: CASSVFGGETQYF. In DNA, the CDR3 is TGTGCCAGCAGCGTCTTCGGGGGAGAGACCCAGTACTTC.

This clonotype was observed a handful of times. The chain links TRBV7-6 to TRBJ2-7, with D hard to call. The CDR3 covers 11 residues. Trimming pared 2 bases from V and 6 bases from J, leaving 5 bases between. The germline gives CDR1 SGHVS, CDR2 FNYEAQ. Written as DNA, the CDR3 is TGTGCCAGCAGCTTACAGAGCGAGCAGTACTTC. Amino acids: CASSLQSEQYF. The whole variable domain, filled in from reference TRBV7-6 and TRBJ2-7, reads GAGVSQSPRYKVTKRGQDVALRCDPISGHVSLYWYRQALGQGPEFLTYFNYEAQQDKSGLPNDRFSAERPEGSISTLTIQRTEQRDSAMYRCASSLQSEQYFGPGTRLTVT.

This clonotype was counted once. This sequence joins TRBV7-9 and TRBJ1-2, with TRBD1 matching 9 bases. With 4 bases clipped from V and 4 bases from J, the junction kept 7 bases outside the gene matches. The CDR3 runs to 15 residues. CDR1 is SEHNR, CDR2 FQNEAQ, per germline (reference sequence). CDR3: CASSSRQGVSYGYTF. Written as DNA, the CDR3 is TGTGCCAGCAGCTCCCGACAGGGGGTTAGCTATGGCTACACCTTC.

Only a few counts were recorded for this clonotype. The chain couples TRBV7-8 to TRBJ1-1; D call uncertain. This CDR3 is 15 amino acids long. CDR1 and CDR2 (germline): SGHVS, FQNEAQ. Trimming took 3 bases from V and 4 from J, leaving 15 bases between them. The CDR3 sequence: CASSLSGLGITEAFF. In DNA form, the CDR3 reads TGTGCCAGCAGCTTGTCCGGTTTAGGGATCACTGAAGCTTTCTTT.

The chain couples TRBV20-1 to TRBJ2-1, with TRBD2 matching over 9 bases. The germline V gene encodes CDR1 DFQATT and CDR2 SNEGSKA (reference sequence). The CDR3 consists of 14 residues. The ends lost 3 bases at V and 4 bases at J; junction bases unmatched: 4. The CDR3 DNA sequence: TGCAGTGCTAGCGGGACTAGCTGGTACAATGAGCAGTTCTTC. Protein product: CSASGTSWYNEQFF.

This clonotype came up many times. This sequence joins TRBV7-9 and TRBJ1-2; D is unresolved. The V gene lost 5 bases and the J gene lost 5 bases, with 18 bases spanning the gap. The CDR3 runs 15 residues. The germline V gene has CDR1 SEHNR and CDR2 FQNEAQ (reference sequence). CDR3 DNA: TGTGCCAGCAGCCCCAACCCGGGTGGAGGATATGGCTACACCTTC. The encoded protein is CASSPNPGGGYGYTF.